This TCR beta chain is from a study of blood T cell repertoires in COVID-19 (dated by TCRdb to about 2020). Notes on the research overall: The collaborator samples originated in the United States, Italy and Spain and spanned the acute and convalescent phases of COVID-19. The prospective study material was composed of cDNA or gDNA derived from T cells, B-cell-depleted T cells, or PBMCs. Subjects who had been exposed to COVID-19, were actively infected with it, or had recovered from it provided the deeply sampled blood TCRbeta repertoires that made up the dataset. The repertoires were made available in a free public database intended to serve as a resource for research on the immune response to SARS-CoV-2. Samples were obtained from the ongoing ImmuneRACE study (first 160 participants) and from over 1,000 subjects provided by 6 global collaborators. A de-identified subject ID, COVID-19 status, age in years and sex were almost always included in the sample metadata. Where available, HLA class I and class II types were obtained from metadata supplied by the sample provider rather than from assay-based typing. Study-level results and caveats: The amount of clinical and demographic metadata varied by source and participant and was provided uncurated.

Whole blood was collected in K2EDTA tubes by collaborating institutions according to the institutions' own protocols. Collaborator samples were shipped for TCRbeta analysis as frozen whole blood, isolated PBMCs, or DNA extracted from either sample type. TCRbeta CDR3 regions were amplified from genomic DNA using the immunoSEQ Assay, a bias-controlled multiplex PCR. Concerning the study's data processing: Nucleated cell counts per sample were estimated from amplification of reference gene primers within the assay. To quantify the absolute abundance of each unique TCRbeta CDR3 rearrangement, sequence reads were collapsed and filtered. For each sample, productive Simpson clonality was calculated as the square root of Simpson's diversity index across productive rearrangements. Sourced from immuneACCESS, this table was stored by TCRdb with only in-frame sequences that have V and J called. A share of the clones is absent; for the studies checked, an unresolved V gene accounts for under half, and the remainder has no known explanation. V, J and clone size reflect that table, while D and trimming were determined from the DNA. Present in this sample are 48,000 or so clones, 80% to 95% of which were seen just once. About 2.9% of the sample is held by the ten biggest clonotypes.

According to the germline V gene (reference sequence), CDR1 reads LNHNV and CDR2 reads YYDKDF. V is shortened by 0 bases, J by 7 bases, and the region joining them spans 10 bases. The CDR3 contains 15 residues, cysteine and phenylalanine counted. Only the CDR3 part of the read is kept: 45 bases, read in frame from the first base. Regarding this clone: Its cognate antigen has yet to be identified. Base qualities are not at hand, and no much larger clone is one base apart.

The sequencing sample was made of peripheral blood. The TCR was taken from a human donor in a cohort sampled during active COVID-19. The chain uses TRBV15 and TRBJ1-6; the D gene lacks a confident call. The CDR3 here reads CATSRDGFYNSPLHF. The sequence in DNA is TGTGCCACCAGCAGAGACGGTTTTTACAATTCACCCCTCCACTTT.